The subject of this entry is one TCR beta chain. It was with unique molecular identifiers that the TCRbeta library was prepared. Via MiXCR, TCRdb re-called the PCR reads, giving one row per CDR3 protein. The sample holds around 410,000 distinct CDR3 sequences, roughly 11% seen once. The sample is drawn from a study of T-cell reconstitution after alpha-beta-depleted transplantation in children. Per the germline V gene, CDR1 is SQVTM and CDR2 is ANQGSEA. This CDR3 region has 13 residues. V was shortened by 4 bases and J by 2 bases, with 10 bases between the two germline ends. V and J are TRBV29-1 and TRBJ2-3; D uncertain. The TCR sequence derives from a human donor who donated a stem cell graft to a child with acute myeloid leukemia. The material was PBMCs from the stem cell graft donor, obtained from the stem cell graft. The CDR3 sequence: CSVGQVITDTQYF. CDR3 coding DNA: TGCAGCGTTGGGCAGGTTATCACAGATACGCAGTATTTT.